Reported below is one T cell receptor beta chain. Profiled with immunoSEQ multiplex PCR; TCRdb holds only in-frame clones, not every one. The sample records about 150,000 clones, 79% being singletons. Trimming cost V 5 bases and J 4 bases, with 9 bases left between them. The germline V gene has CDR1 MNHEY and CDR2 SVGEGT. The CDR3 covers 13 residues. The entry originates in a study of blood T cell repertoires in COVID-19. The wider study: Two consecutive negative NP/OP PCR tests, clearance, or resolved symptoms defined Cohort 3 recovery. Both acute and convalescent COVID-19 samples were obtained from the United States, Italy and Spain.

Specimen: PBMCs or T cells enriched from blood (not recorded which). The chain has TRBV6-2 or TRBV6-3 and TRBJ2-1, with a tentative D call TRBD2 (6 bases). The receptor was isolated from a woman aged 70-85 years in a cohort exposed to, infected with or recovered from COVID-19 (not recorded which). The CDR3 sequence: CASSIAVYNEQFF. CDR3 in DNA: TGTGCCAGCAGTATAGCGGTGTACAATGAGCAGTTCTTC.